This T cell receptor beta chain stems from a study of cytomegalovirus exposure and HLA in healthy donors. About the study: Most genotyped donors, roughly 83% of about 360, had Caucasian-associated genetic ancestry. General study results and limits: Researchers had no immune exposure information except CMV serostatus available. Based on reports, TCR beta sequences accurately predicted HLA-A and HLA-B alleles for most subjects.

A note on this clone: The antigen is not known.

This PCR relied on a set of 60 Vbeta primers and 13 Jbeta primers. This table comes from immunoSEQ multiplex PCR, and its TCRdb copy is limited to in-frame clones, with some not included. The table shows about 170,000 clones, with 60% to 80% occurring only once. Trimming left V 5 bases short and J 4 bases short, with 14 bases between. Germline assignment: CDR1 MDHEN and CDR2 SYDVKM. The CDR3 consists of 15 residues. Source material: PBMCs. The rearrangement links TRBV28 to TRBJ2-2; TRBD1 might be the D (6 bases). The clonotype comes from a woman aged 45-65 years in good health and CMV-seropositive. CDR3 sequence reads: CASSHSGAGTGELFF. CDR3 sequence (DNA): TGTGCCAGCAGTCATTCAGGGGCAGGCACCGGGGAGCTGTTTTTT.